A single sample is the source of the 16 T cell receptor beta chains below, sequenced in a study of T cells in Graves' hyperthyroidism and ophthalmopathy. Researchers amplified the TCR beta CDR3 regions from RNA transcripts. TCR CDR3 regions were first amplified by RT-PCR with HTBI primers. TCRdb re-derived calls from the multiplex PCR reads in MiXCR, one entry per CDR3 protein. Of roughly 350,000 distinct CDR3 sequences listed, 14% were seen once; the top ten hold around a fifth. Sequencing used blood. The receptors stem from a woman in her 30s with Graves' ophthalmopathy.

This clonotype was detected many times. The V and J genes are TRBV5-5 and TRBJ1-1; D not certain. The germline V gene encodes CDR1 SGHKS and CDR2 YYEKEE (reference sequence). With 4 bases removed from V and 2 bases from J, the gap between germline ends came to 12 bases. This CDR3 has 14 residues. The CDR3 spells CASSRSTINTEAFF. Here the CDR3 DNA reads TGTGCCAGCAGCCGGTCGACAATAAACACTGAAGCTTTCTTT.

In its sample, this clonotype was seen many times. This chain connects TRBV30 to TRBJ2-5; possibly TRBD1 or TRBD2 for D (5 bases each). Germline V gene data show CDR1 as GTSNPN and CDR2 as SVGIG (reference sequence). This CDR3 is built from 13 residues. V was clipped by 2 bases and J by 4 bases, with 11 bases between them. In DNA form, the CDR3 reads TGTGCCTGGAGTACCGGGGCTGCAGAGACCCAGTACTTC. It translates to CAWSTGAAETQYF.

This clonotype was recorded many times. The V and J genes are TRBV27 and TRBJ2-7, with 9 bases identical to TRBD2. Germline V gives CDR1 MNHEY, CDR2 SMNVEV (reference sequence). V shed 1 base and J 3 bases; nucleotides not matched to a gene: 4. The CDR3 is 15 amino acids. CDR3 amino acids: CASSLFAGGNYEQYF. DNA of the CDR3: TGTGCCAGCAGTTTATTTGCGGGGGGGAACTACGAGCAGTACTTC.

This clonotype was seen repeatedly, ten times or more. This chain uses TRBV7-6 with TRBJ2-3; 10 bases fit TRBD2. J was trimmed by 1 base and V by 5 bases; bases with no gene match: 9. The CDR3 sequence is 17 residues long. Germline V lookup: CDR1 SGHVS, CDR2 FNYEAQ. The chain's CDR3 is CASSRDERGGGTDTQYF. CDR3 DNA sequence: TGTGCCAGCAGCCGCGATGAGCGGGGGGGCGGCACAGATACGCAGTATTTT. Full variable domain (outside the CDR3, taken from reference TRBV7-6 and TRBJ2-3): GAGVSQSPRYKVTKRGQDVALRCDPISGHVSLYWYRQALGQGPEFLTYFNYEAQQDKSGLPNDRFSAERPEGSISTLTIQRTEQRDSAMYRCASSRDERGGGTDTQYFGPGTRLTVL.

Many counts were recorded for this clonotype. In DNA, the CDR3 is TGCAGTGCTAGAGCGGGGTCCGGGACTGAGAATGAAAAACTGTTTTTT. Protein: CSARAGSGTENEKLFF. The rearrangement links TRBV20-1 to TRBJ1-4; TRBD1 is a possible D gene (5 bases). Germline V gene data show CDR1 as DFQATT and CDR2 as SNEGSKA (reference sequence). V was cut by 1 base and J by 5 bases, with 17 bases left in between. This CDR3 region has 16 residues.

This clonotype was seen only a few times. The chain links TRBV20-1 to TRBJ1-1; tentatively, D is TRBD1 (6 bases). The CDR3 is 16 residues long. CDR1 is DFQATT, CDR2 SNEGSKA, per germline (reference sequence). V was cut by 6 bases and J by 2 bases, with 22 bases left in between. The CDR3, as DNA: TGCAGTGCCCATTGGGAGAATATGGACAGTAACACTGAAGCTTTCTTT. Translated: CSAHWENMDSNTEAFF.

This sequence joins TRBV6-1 and TRBJ2-2, with TRBD1 matching 9 bases. The J segment lost 0 bases and the V segment lost 9 bases, leaving 14 bases of the junction unmatched. The CDR3 runs 18 residues. Germline values: CDR1 MNHNS, CDR2 SASEGT. CDR3 bases: TGTGCCAGTTTCTTTACCGGGACAGGGAGGGCGAACACCGGGGAGCTGTTTTTT. This codes for CASFFTGTGRANTGELFF.

This clonotype was counted at least ten times. J is TRBJ2-3 and V is TRBV20-1, with 7 nucleotides matching TRBD2. Germline trimming cut 5 bases from V and 2 bases from J; bases unmatched to any gene: 4. This CDR3 region has 13 residues. Per the germline V gene, CDR1 is DFQATT and CDR2 is SNEGSKA (reference sequence). The CDR3 region has the DNA TGCAGTGCTTCCGGGACTAACACAGATACGCAGTATTTT. Residues: CSASGTNTDTQYF.

In its sample, this clonotype was seen many times. This sequence joins TRBV6-5 and TRBJ2-1; weak D call: TRBD2 (6 bases). Germline V CDR1 and CDR2: MNHEY, SVGAGI. The germline V and J ends were trimmed by 2 bases and 10 bases, with 15 bases remaining between them. CDR3 length: 14 amino acids. The CDR3 reads CASSYVRELREQFF. In DNA form, the CDR3 reads TGTGCCAGCAGTTACGTCCGGGAGCTCAGGGAGCAGTTCTTC.

At least ten counts were recorded for this clonotype. The J gene is TRBJ2-2, the V gene TRBV7-3, with a weak D call TRBD1 (6 bases). V was shortened by 4 bases and J by 5 bases, with 11 bases between the two germline ends. The CDR3 covers 14 residues. The germline gives CDR1 SGHTA, CDR2 FQGTGA. DNA of the CDR3: TGTGCCAGCAGCTATAAAACAGGGACCGGGGAGCTGTTTTTT. This gives the protein CASSYKTGTGELFF. Full variable domain (remainder filled in from reference TRBV7-3 and TRBJ2-2): GAGVSQTPSNKVTEKGKYVELRCDPISGHTALYWYRQSLGQGPEFLIYFQGTGAADDSGLPNDRFFAVRPEGSVSTLKIQRTERGDSAVYLCASSYKTGTGELFFGEGSRLTVL.

This clonotype was recorded once. The chain carries TRBV28 and TRBJ1-2; D not resolved. Germline CDR1 MDHEN, CDR2 SYDVKM. CDR3 length: 12 residues. V was shortened by 4 bases and J by 2 bases, with 5 bases between the two germline ends. CDR3 nucleotide sequence: TGTGCCAGCAGTTACAGAAACTATGGCTACACCTTC. Translated, it gives CASSYRNYGYTF.

This clonotype appeared many times. The chain joins TRBV20-1 to TRBJ2-1; TRBD2 matches 13 bases. The CDR3 runs to 15 residues. CDR1 and CDR2 (germline): DFQATT, SNEGSKA (reference sequence). V trimming: 3 bases; J trimming: 6 bases; junction bases outside the gene matches: 5. The CDR3 DNA sequence: TGCAGTGCTAGTGGAACTAGCGGGGGGGCCAATGAGCAGTTCTTC. It encodes CSASGTSGGANEQFF.

A few counts support this clonotype. One junction end disagrees with the germline gene, perhaps due to a read error. The chain couples TRBV12-3 or TRBV12-4 to TRBJ2-7; unclear D gene. The length of the CDR3 is 15 residues. In DNA form, the CDR3 reads TGTGCCAGCAGTTTTAGGCACGGTTCCTCCTACGAGCAGCACTTC. This codes for CASSFRHGSSYEQHF.

This clonotype was found many times. This CDR3 is CASARGYSNQPQHF. The CDR3 DNA reads as TGTGCCAGCGCCCGGGGGTATAGCAATCAGCCCCAGCATTTT. This chain uses TRBV18 with TRBJ1-5, with D tentatively TRBD1 (5 bases). This CDR3 has 14 amino acids. Trimming removed 8 bases at V and 0 bases at J, with 11 bases between. Germline loops: CDR1 KGHSH, CDR2 LQKENI. The full variable domain, rest sourced from reference TRBV18 and TRBJ1-5, is NAGVMQNPRHLVRRRGQEARLRCSPMKGHSHVYWYRQLPEEGLKFMVYLQKENIIDESGMPKERFSAEFPKEGPSILRIQQVVRGDSAAYFCASARGYSNQPQHFGDGTRLSIL.

This clonotype was found a few times. V is TRBV28 and J is TRBJ2-5; perhaps TRBD1 as D (5 bases). Trimming shortened V by 3 bases and J by 2 bases, and 22 bases separated the two germline ends. The CDR3 spans 18 residues. Germline V lookup: CDR1 MDHEN, CDR2 SYDVKM. The CDR3 DNA is TGTGCCAGCAGTTTTGTGGTCAGGGCCAGGGCCCAACAAGAGACCCAGTACTTC. It is translated as CASSFVVRARAQQETQYF.

This clonotype was seen at least ten times. The CDR3 nucleotides are TGTGCCAGCAGCTTGGACATTGGTTCTGGAAACACCATATATTTT. This encodes CASSLDIGSGNTIYF. The chain uses TRBV7-2 and TRBJ1-3, with D possibly TRBD1 on 5 matching bases. Germline V lookup: CDR1 SGHTA, CDR2 FQGNSA. V was pared by 3 bases and J by 1 base, with 10 bases between. CDR3 size: 15 residues. The full variable domain, in which reference TRBV7-2 and TRBJ1-3 provide the parts outside the CDR3, is GAGVSQSPSNKVTEKGKDVELRCDPISGHTALYWYRQSLGQGLEFLIYFQGNSAPDKSGLPSDRFSAERTGGSVSTLTIQRTQQEDSAVYLCASSLDIGSGNTIYFGEGSWLTVV.